This TCR beta chain was identified during a study of tumor-infiltrating lymphocytes in primary liver carcinoma. Study-level findings and limits: No more than about 8-24% of top clones could be seen in all five tumor regions.

Regarding this clonotype: Its antigen remains unknown. A junction end diverges from the germline sequence, so it may reflect a read error.

The input was about 490 ng total RNA; TCR beta cDNA was made from it with a constant-region primer. Nested multiplex PCR, run for three rounds with slightly modified ARM-PCR, yielded TCR beta libraries. Primers for the first two PCR rounds were TRBV1-TRBV30 forward primers and a C-beta reverse primer (approximately 10 cycles per round). TCRdb re-called the multiplex PCR reads with MiXCR, one entry per CDR3 protein. The data show about 130,000 distinct CDR3 sequences, with around 60% seen just once and approximately 8.9% held by the top ten. CDR1 SGHNT and CDR2 YENEEA come from the germline V gene. This CDR3 comprises 18 residues. Starting material for RNA and DNA co-extraction consisted of roughly 19-30 mg of unsorted bulk tissue. Tumor samples each held over 75% viable tumor cells.

What was sequenced was liver tumor tissue from sampling region 3. Subset defined: tumor region T3, left-lateral pole. The sequence was obtained from a woman aged 60-70 years with primary liver carcinoma and hepatitis B virus infection. J is TRBJ2-1 and V is TRBV11-3; 9 nucleotides agree with TRBD2. In DNA form, the CDR3 reads TGTGACAGCAGCTTAGATCAAGGCGGGAGGGCCGACTACAATGAGCAGTTCTTC. It translates to CDSSLDQGGRADYNEQFF.